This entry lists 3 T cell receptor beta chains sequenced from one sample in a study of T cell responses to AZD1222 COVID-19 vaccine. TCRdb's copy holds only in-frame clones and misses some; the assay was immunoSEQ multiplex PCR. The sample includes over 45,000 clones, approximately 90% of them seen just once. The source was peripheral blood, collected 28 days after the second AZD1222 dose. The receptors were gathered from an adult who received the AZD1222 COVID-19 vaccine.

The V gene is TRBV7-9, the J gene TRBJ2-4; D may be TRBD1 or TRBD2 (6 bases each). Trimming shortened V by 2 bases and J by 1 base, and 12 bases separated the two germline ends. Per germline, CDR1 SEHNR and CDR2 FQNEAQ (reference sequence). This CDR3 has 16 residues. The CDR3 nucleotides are TGTGCCAGCAGCTTAAGGGGGGAAGGCGCCAAAAACATTCAGTACTTC. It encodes CASSLRGEGAKNIQYF.

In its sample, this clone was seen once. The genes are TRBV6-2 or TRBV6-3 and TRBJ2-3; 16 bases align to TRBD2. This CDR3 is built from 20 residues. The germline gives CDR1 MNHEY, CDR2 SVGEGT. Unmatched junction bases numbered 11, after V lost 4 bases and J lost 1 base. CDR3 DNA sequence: TGTGCCAGCAGTTCTCGCGGGACTAGCGGGGGGGCCAGCCGCACAGATACGCAGTATTTT. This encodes CASSSRGTSGGASRTDTQYF.

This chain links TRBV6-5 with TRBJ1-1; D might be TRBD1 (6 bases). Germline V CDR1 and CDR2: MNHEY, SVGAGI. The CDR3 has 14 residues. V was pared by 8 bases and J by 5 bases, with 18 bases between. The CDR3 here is CASRRGRGATEAFF. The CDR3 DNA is TGTGCCAGCCGAAGAGGACGGGGGGCAACTGAAGCTTTCTTT.